What follows are 5 T cell receptor beta chains derived from one specimen sequenced in a study of blood T cell repertoires in COVID-19. Libraries were prepared by immunoSEQ multiplex PCR; TCRdb keeps only in-frame clonotypes and omits some of them. The sample lists 100,000 to 150,000 clones, over 75% occurring once. Sequenced material: peripheral blood. All receptors come from a man aged 60-69 years with acute or convalescent COVID-19.

This clone has only a few counts. J is TRBJ1-4 and V is TRBV4-2, with 9 bases aligning to TRBD1. The length of the CDR3 is 17 residues. CDR1 is LGHNA and CDR2 is YNFKEQ in the germline V gene. The V gene end was trimmed by 4 bases and the J gene end by 2 bases; junction bases not matched to a gene: 8. DNA for the CDR3: TGTGCCAGCAGCCGAACAGGGACAGGGAACACTAATGAAAAACTGTTTTTT. Translation: CASSRTGTGNTNEKLFF.

The chain recombines TRBV19 with TRBJ2-1; 7 nucleotides agree with TRBD2. The trim removed 2 bases at V and 4 bases at J, leaving 8 bases unmatched. CDR1 and CDR2 from the germline V gene are LNHDA and SQIVND (reference sequence). The CDR3 is made up of 16 amino acids. The chain's CDR3 is CASSIMASGIYNEQFF. The DNA for the CDR3 is TGTGCCAGTAGTATAATGGCTAGCGGTATTTACAATGAGCAGTTCTTC.

V gene TRBV5-4 combines with J gene TRBJ2-4; 8 nucleotides line up with TRBD2. The V and J ends lost 4 bases and 7 bases, in that order; junction bases with no gene match: 10. This CDR3 contains 15 residues. Germline V gene lookup returns CDR1 SGHNT and CDR2 YYREEE (reference sequence). CDR3 protein: CASSQTAGERNIQYF. In nucleotides, the CDR3 is TGTGCCAGCAGCCAGACAGCGGGGGAAAGGAACATTCAGTACTTC.

This clone was recorded only once. The rearrangement links TRBV6-5 to TRBJ1-4; a weak D match, TRBD1 (6 bases). This CDR3 is built from 14 residues. V lost 7 bases to trimming and J lost 4 bases, with 13 bases between them. Germline V gives CDR1 MNHEY, CDR2 SVGAGI. CDR3 region: CASKLDSDNEKLFF. The CDR3 DNA reads TGTGCCAGCAAACTGGACAGCGATAATGAAAAACTGTTTTTT.

This chain uses TRBV5-4 with TRBJ2-2; 8 nucleotides align to TRBD2. Germline CDR1 reads SGHNT; CDR2 reads YYREEE (reference sequence). The CDR3 extends over 15 amino acids. Trimming cost V 4 bases and J 6 bases; bases outside gene matches: 8. CDR3 sequence reads: CASSPRTSSAGELFF. The CDR3 DNA reads TGTGCCAGCAGCCCAAGGACTAGCAGCGCCGGGGAGCTGTTTTTT.